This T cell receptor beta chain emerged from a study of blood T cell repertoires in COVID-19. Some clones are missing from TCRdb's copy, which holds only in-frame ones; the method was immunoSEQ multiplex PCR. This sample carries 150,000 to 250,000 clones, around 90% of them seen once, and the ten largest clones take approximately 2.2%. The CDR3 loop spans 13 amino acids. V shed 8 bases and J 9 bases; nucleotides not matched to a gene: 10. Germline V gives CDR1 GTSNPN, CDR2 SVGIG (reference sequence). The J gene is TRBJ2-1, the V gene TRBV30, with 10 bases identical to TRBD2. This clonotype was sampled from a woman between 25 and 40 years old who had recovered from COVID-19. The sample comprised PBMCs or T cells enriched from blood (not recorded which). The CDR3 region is CARSSSGGGEQFF. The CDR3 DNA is TGTGCCCGCTCCTCTAGCGGGGGTGGTGAGCAGTTCTTC.